This T cell receptor beta chain comes out of a study of vaccination effects on CD4 cells after COVID-19. Study observations and caveats: Marked clonal contraction was seen late after vaccination (in both infection- and vaccine-induced clones).

Measured with immunoSEQ multiplex PCR; TCRdb has only the in-frame clones, and not every one. This table holds about 20,000 clones, approximately 70% found once. As concerns this clone: Antigen unknown.

The CDR3 runs 13 residues. CDR1 is LNHDA and CDR2 is SQIVND in the germline V gene (reference sequence). Deletions cut 6 bases from V and 8 bases from J, with 13 bases between. Antigen-specific CD4+ T cells were first expanded with viral peptide pools by the ViraFEST assay and only then sequenced. Having been cultured for less than 13 days, the cells underwent CD4+ T cell isolation. Among the vaccine recipients, none had a prior SARS-CoV-2 infection, and nucleocapsid antibodies were negative. This sample comprised CD4+ T cells from PBMCs cultured with HCoV-NL63 spike peptides, obtained before COVID-19 vaccination. This chain uses TRBV19 with TRBJ1-4; maybe TRBD1 (6 bases). The TCR sequence derives from a human donor who received a COVID-19 vaccine. Here the CDR3 DNA reads TGTGCCAGTAGCACAGGGAGAGACGAAAAACTGTTTTTT. Amino acids: CASSTGRDEKLFF.